This T cell receptor beta chain emerged from a study of a mutant IDH1 vaccine in newly diagnosed glioma. Notes on the study in general: The vaccine induced immune responses, and these occurred in 93.3% of patients.

Generated by immunoSEQ multiplex PCR, the TCRdb table keeps only in-frame clones and is missing some. The sample consists of some 48,000 clones, 70% to 80% of them appearing once. Time point denoted: week 35, safety follow-up. Topical imiquimod accompanied each vaccine dose, which consisted of 300 ug of mutant IDH1 20-mer peptide. Germline-derived CDR1 and CDR2 are SGHNT and YENEEA. V shed 0 bases and J shed 4 bases, with 10 bases lying between them. The CDR3 consists of 16 residues. Remarks on this clone: Its antigen is still unknown.

The rearrangement joins TRBV11-3 to TRBJ2-6; D not certain. Source: PBMCs, taken from a glioma patient whose treatment included an IDH1 peptide vaccine. The source is a man in his forties or fifties with glioma. CDR3: CASSLDPYGGANVLTF. CDR3 in DNA: TGTGCCAGCAGCTTAGATCCCTATGGGGGGGCCAACGTCCTGACTTTC.